This TCR beta chain was sequenced during a study of shared clonotypes between healthy human individuals. Method: immunoSEQ multiplex PCR; TCRdb's copy keeps in-frame clones and lacks some. Of approximately 100,000 clones in the sample, 67% were seen once. Study-wide findings and caveats: Clonotype sharing across donors was expected to vary with sequencing depth. The genetic and exposure-history diversity represented was limited by few donors.

Concerning this clone: Its antigen is not known. This CDR3 is also generated by other DNA sequences in the sample.

Germline lookup yields CDR1 SGDLS and CDR2 YYNGEE. With V trimmed by 0 bases and J by 4 bases, 3 bases remained unmatched. This CDR3 has 14 amino acids. Sequences were obtained from memory CD8+ T cells sorted from blood. This sample's subset: CD45RO+ cells pooled with CCR7-negative TemRA cells. The clonotype comes from a woman in her 30s in good health. This rearrangement joins TRBV9 to TRBJ2-5; 7 bases match TRBD2. CDR3: CASSVGGSGETQYF. CDR3 bases: TGTGCCAGCAGCGTAGGCGGGAGCGGAGAGACCCAGTACTTC.